This TCR beta chain was found in a study of identical twins. Whole-study findings and limits: Within cord blood, abundant beta clonotypes carried fewer insertions, but memory repertoires showed no such trend.

Healthy Caucasians supplied all donations. TCRdb used MiXCR to reprocess the 5' RACE reads, holding one entry per CDR3 protein. The table lists hundreds of thousands of distinct CDR3 sequences, roughly 18% of them singletons. The CDR3 spans 15 residues. After removal of 4 bases from V and 2 bases from J, the junction contained 4 bases not matched to a gene. The count of this clonotype is one. Its antigen is unknown. The data also belong to a second study, concerning T cells expressing NK-cell markers.

This chain links TRBV12-3 or TRBV12-4 with TRBJ2-5; the match to TRBD2 covers 10 bases. The sequencing sample was made of PBMCs. The receptor was isolated from a woman between 18 and 29 years old in good health. This CDR3 is CASSSSGSWQETQYF. In nucleotides, the CDR3 is TGTGCCAGCAGTTCTAGCGGGAGTTGGCAAGAGACCCAGTACTTC.